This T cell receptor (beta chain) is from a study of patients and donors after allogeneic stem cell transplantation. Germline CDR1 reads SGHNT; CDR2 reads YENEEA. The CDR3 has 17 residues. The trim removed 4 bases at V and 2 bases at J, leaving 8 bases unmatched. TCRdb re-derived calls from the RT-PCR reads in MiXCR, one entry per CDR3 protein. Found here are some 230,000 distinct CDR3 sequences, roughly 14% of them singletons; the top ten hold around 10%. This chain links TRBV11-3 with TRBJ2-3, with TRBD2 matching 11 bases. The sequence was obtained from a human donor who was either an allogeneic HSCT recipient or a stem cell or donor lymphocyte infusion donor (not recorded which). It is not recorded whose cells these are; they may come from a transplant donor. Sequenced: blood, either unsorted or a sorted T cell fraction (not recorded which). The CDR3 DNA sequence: TGTGCCAGCAGCTCGGCTATAGCGGGAGGGCCCACAGATACGCAGTATTTT. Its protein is CASSSAIAGGPTDTQYF.